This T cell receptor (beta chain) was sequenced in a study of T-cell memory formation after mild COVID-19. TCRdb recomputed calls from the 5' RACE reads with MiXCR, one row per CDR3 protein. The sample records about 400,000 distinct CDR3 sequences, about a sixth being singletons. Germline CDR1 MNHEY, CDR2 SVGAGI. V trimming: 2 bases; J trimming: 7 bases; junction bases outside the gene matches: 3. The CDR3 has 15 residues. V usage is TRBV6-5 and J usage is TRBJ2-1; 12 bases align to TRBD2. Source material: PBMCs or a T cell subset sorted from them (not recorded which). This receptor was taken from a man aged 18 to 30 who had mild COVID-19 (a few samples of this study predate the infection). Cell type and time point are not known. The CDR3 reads CASSYGLAGGNEQFF. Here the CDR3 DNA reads TGTGCCAGCAGTTACGGGCTAGCGGGGGGGAATGAGCAGTTCTTC.